This is a list of T cell receptor beta chains from one sample in a study of shared clonotypes between healthy human individuals. Produced via immunoSEQ multiplex PCR; TCRdb's table is partial and in-frame only. The repertoire holds roughly 2,000,000 clones, with roughly 95% as singletons. The sequenced material came from naive CD8+ T cells from PBMCs. The receptors stem from a man younger than 35 in good health. Some clones in this sample may be carry-over from other donors' samples. Both conserved end residues are part of each CDR3. D genes are given only for firm matches. The listing skips clone size in some rows; elsewhere it reads once, few, many or a size class.

d_call: TRBD1
clone_size: -
v_call: TRBV4-1
j_call: TRBJ2-7
cdr3_aa: CASSHRGQVAYEQYF
cdr3_nt: TGCGCCAGCAGCCATAGGGGACAGGTGGCTTACGAGCAGTACTTC

d_call: -
clone_size: -
v_call: TRBV7-8
j_call: TRBJ2-5
cdr3_aa: CASSLLGETQYF
cdr3_nt: TGTGCCAGCAGCCTACTCGGGGAGACCCAGTACTTC

d_call: -
clone_size: -
v_call: TRBV28
j_call: TRBJ2-7
cdr3_aa: CASSTGRGSVDEQYF
cdr3_nt: TGTGCCAGCAGTACTGGCAGGGGTTCGGTGGACGAGCAGTACTTC

d_call: -
clone_size: -
v_call: TRBV28
j_call: TRBJ1-6
cdr3_aa: CASSLSTGYSPLHF
cdr3_nt: TGTGCCAGCAGTTTATCTACAGGATATTCACCCCTCCACTTT

d_call: -
clone_size: once
v_call: TRBV21-1
j_call: TRBJ2-7
cdr3_aa: CASIRTLLPYEQYF
cdr3_nt: TGTGCCAGCATCCGGACTCTCCTTCCCTACGAGCAGTACTTC

d_call: TRBD2
clone_size: -
v_call: TRBV19
j_call: TRBJ2-1
cdr3_aa: CASSMGTSHYNEQFF
cdr3_nt: TGTGCCAGTAGTATGGGGACTAGCCACTACAATGAGCAGTTCTTC

d_call: -
clone_size: -
v_call: TRBV27
j_call: TRBJ1-5
cdr3_aa: CASNVPGQPQHF
cdr3_nt: TGTGCCAGCAATGTCCCTGGGCAGCCCCAGCATTTT

d_call: TRBD1
clone_size: -
v_call: TRBV5-4
j_call: TRBJ2-7
cdr3_aa: CASTTETGGEQYF
cdr3_nt: TGTGCCAGCACCACAGAAACAGGGGGCGAGCAGTACTTC

d_call: -
clone_size: -
v_call: TRBV5-6
j_call: TRBJ1-2
cdr3_aa: CASIKGPAKPYGYTF
cdr3_nt: TGTGCCAGCATCAAGGGGCCGGCGAAACCCTATGGCTACACCTTC

d_call: -
clone_size: -
v_call: TRBV9
j_call: TRBJ2-1
cdr3_aa: CASSPGGGRAHNEQFF
cdr3_nt: TGTGCCAGCAGCCCAGGGGGGGGCAGGGCCCACAATGAGCAGTTCTTC

d_call: -
clone_size: -
v_call: TRBV7-9
j_call: TRBJ2-6
cdr3_aa: CASSLVGQFIPPGANVLTF
cdr3_nt: TGTGCCAGCAGCTTAGTCGGACAATTTATTCCCCCCGGGGCCAACGTCCTGACTTTC

d_call: -
clone_size: -
v_call: TRBV30
j_call: TRBJ1-1
cdr3_aa: CAWSVGRPPTEAFF
cdr3_nt: TGTGCCTGGAGTGTAGGCAGACCTCCCACTGAAGCTTTCTTT

d_call: TRBD2
clone_size: -
v_call: TRBV5-1
j_call: TRBJ2-1
cdr3_aa: CASTPLPALAGGPSYNEQFF
cdr3_nt: TGCGCCAGCACCCCTCTCCCCGCCCTAGCGGGAGGGCCTTCCTACAATGAGCAGTTCTTC

d_call: -
clone_size: -
v_call: TRBV7-2
j_call: TRBJ1-1
cdr3_aa: CASSLAFTAGAFF
cdr3_nt: TGTGCCAGCAGCTTAGCCTTTACGGCAGGGGCTTTCTTT

d_call: TRBD1
clone_size: once
v_call: TRBV29-1
j_call: TRBJ2-7
cdr3_aa: CSVKQGASYEQYF
cdr3_nt: TGCAGCGTTAAACAGGGGGCTTCCTACGAGCAGTACTTC

d_call: -
clone_size: few
v_call: TRBV9
j_call: TRBJ1-1
cdr3_aa: CASSVATGTEAFF
cdr3_nt: TGTGCCAGCAGCGTAGCCACAGGGACTGAAGCTTTCTTT

d_call: TRBD2
clone_size: -
v_call: TRBV9
j_call: TRBJ2-7
cdr3_aa: CASSPTTRTSYYEQYF
cdr3_nt: TGTGCCAGCAGCCCTACCACTCGGACTAGTTATTACGAGCAGTACTTC

d_call: TRBD2
clone_size: -
v_call: TRBV27
j_call: TRBJ2-2
cdr3_aa: CASRSRRETAGELFF
cdr3_nt: TGTGCCAGCAGATCGAGGCGGGAGACGGCCGGGGAGCTGTTTTTT

d_call: -
clone_size: -
v_call: TRBV28
j_call: TRBJ2-1
cdr3_aa: CASRAGTYNEQFF
cdr3_nt: TGTGCCAGCAGGGCAGGCACCTACAATGAGCAGTTCTTC

d_call: TRBD2
clone_size: -
v_call: TRBV11-2
j_call: TRBJ2-3
cdr3_aa: CASSTRLAGSTDTQYF
cdr3_nt: TGTGCCAGCAGCACCCGACTAGCGGGAAGTACAGATACGCAGTATTTT

d_call: -
clone_size: -
v_call: TRBV4-1
j_call: TRBJ1-1
cdr3_aa: CASSPRGGNTEAFF
cdr3_nt: TGCGCCAGCAGCCCCAGGGGAGGGAACACTGAAGCTTTCTTT

d_call: -
clone_size: once
v_call: TRBV9
j_call: TRBJ2-7
cdr3_aa: CASSPAGSVNYEQYF
cdr3_nt: TGTGCCAGCAGCCCCGCCGGGTCAGTCAACTACGAGCAGTACTTC

d_call: TRBD2
clone_size: once
v_call: TRBV5-1
j_call: TRBJ2-7
cdr3_aa: CASSPLAGNYEQYF
cdr3_nt: TGCGCCAGCAGCCCACTAGCGGGGAACTACGAGCAGTACTTC

d_call: TRBD2
clone_size: -
v_call: TRBV4-1
j_call: TRBJ2-7
cdr3_aa: CASSQEGTSENYEQYF
cdr3_nt: TGCGCCAGCAGCCAAGAAGGGACTAGCGAGAACTACGAGCAGTACTTC

d_call: -
clone_size: -
v_call: TRBV7-9
j_call: TRBJ1-2
cdr3_aa: CASSLGFNYGYTF
cdr3_nt: TGTGCCAGCAGCTTGGGATTCAACTATGGCTACACCTTC

d_call: -
clone_size: few
v_call: TRBV5-1
j_call: TRBJ1-1
cdr3_aa: CASSGGQNTEAFF
cdr3_nt: TGCGCCAGCAGCGGAGGACAGAACACTGAAGCTTTCTTT

d_call: TRBD1
clone_size: once
v_call: TRBV27
j_call: TRBJ1-2
cdr3_aa: CASSPNLIGQGREGYTF
cdr3_nt: TGTGCCAGCAGTCCAAATTTAATAGGACAGGGGAGGGAGGGCTACACCTTC

d_call: -
clone_size: -
v_call: TRBV19
j_call: TRBJ2-6
cdr3_aa: CASTPIWDSGANVLTF
cdr3_nt: TGTGCCAGTACCCCCATCTGGGACTCTGGGGCCAACGTCCTGACTTTC